The present entry profiles one T cell receptor beta chain with its context. Its specificity is unknown. This CDR3 is 15 amino acids long. This record belongs to a study of T cells expressing NK-cell markers. Study-level findings and limits: These clonotypes also led the CD3+CD56-NKG2C+ fraction in four donors.

Reprocessing the 5' RACE reads, TCRdb reports a single entry for every CDR3 protein and omits DNA. The sample totals a few hundred thousand distinct CDR3 sequences; its top ten clones hold approximately 3.5%. The V gene is TRBV12-3 or TRBV12-4, the J gene TRBJ1-6. The TCR was taken from a man younger than 35 in good health. What was sequenced was blood T cells: a sorted CD56 or NKG2C T cell subset, CD4+ or CD8+ T cells, or bulk PBMC T cells (not recorded which). CDR3 in amino acids: CASSLGTGGLSPLHF.